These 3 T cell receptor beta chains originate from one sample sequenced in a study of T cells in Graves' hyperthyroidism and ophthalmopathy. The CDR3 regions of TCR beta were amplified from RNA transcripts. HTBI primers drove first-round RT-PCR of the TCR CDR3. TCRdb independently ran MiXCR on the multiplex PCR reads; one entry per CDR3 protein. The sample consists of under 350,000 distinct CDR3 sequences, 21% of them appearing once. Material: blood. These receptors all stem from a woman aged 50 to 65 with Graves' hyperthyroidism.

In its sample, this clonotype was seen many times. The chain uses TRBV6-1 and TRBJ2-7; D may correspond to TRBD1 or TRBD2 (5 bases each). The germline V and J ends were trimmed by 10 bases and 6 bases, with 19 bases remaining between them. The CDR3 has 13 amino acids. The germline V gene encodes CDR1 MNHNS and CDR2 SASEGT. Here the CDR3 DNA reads TGTGCCACCCGAGGGGACGAGGGCCTCGAGCAGTACTTC. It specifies CATRGDEGLEQYF.

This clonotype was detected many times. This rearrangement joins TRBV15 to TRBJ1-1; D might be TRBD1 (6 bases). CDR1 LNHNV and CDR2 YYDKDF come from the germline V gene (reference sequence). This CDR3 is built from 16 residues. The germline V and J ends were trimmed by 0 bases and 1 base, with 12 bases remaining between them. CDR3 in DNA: TGTGCCACCAGCAGAGATTTCGGACAGCCGAACACTGAAGCTTTCTTT. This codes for CATSRDFGQPNTEAFF.

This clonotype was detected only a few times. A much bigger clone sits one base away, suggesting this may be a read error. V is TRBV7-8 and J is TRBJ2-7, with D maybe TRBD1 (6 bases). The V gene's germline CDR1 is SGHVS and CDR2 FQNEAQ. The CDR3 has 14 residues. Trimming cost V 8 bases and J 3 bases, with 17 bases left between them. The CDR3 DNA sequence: TGTGCCAGCGGCCCCTGGGAAGGGGGCTACGAGCAGTACTTC. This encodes CASGPWEGGYEQYF.